Listed here is a single T cell receptor beta chain. Its antigen is not yet known. Qualities for individual bases were not recorded, and no much larger clone is one base off. In the prospective study, participants were 18 to 89 years old, resided in about two dozen geographic areas of the United States, and were enrolled through a virtual design. In the prospective study, participants were assigned to cohorts based on the clinical history participants reported in a screening survey and a study questionnaire. Recovered participants in ImmuneRACE Cohort 3 were defined as having two consecutive negative NP/OP PCR tests, clearance from a healthcare professional, or resolution of symptoms. Mobile phlebotomists in the prospective study collected whole blood, serum and a nasopharyngeal or oropharyngeal swab from every participant. Prospective study participants could optionally give additional blood draws and questionnaires over an approximately two-month period. Before DNA extraction, blood samples from the prospective study were shipped at room temperature or frozen.

The sample originates from a study of blood T cell repertoires in COVID-19 (dated by TCRdb to 2018 to 2020). Context from the whole study: Samples covering the acute and convalescent phases of COVID-19 were provided by collaborators in the United States, Italy and Spain. The material from the prospective study consisted of cDNA or gDNA derived from T cells, B-cell-depleted T cells, or PBMCs. Deeply sampled blood TCRbeta repertoires from subjects exposed to, actively infected with, or recovered from COVID-19 were included in the dataset. The repertoires were released in a freely available public database intended as a resource for research on the immune response to SARS-CoV-2. The samples were drawn from the first 160 participants of the ongoing ImmuneRACE study and from 1,200 or so subjects provided by 6 global collaborators. Sample metadata almost always included a de-identified subject ID, COVID-19 status, age in years and sex. Where HLA class I and class II types were available, the types were taken from metadata supplied by the sample provider, not from assay-based typing.

Findings and caveats that apply to the study as a whole: How much clinical and demographic metadata was included differed by source and by participant, and the metadata was provided uncurated.

TCRbeta CDR3 regions were amplified from genomic DNA by means of the immunoSEQ Assay, a bias-controlled multiplex PCR. From the authors' description of their analysis: Nucleated cell counts per sample were estimated from amplification of reference gene primers within the assay. To quantify the absolute abundance of each unique TCRbeta CDR3 rearrangement, sequence reads were collapsed and filtered. For each sample, productive Simpson clonality was calculated by taking the square root of Simpson's diversity index across productive rearrangements. TCRdb stores this immuneACCESS table with in-frame sequences only. Part of the clones is absent; in the studies checked, under half of the shortfall reflects unresolved V genes, and no reason is known for the rest. Clonal size and the V and J genes are those of that table, whereas D and trimming came from the DNA. Within this sample are about 200,000 clones, with approximately 90% of them counted one time only. The leading ten clones occupy around 2.4% of the sample.

The CDR3, from cysteine to phenylalanine, totals 14 residues. Solely the CDR3 DNA is kept, with 42 bases framed from the first base. Taken from the germline V gene (reference sequence), the CDR1 and CDR2 loops are LNHDA and SQIVND. The trim is 6 bases for V and 8 bases for J, with a gap of 16 bases between the germline ends. This sequence uses TRBV19 and TRBJ1-4; the D gene is perhaps TRBD1, on 5 matching bases. The origin of this receptor is a woman between 25 and 40 years old who had recovered from COVID-19. What was sequenced was PBMCs or T cells enriched from blood (not recorded which). At the DNA level, the sequence is TGTGCCAGTAGCCGGACACAGACCCAAGAAAAACTGTTTTTT. This translates into CASSRTQTQEKLFF.